The 15 T cell receptor beta chains below were found in one sample sequenced in a study of blood T cell repertoires in COVID-19. The method was immunoSEQ multiplex PCR; TCRdb's version includes in-frame clones alone and lacks a portion of them. The sample includes some 80,000 clones, 90% of them seen just once. Sequencing was performed on peripheral blood. Source of these receptors: a woman of 80 years or more with active or convalescent COVID-19.

The chain recombines TRBV7-2 with TRBJ2-3; D may be TRBD1 (5 bases). Germline V gives CDR1 SGHTA, CDR2 FQGNSA. V was clipped by 1 base and J by 4 bases, with 9 bases between them. The CDR3 runs to 14 residues. CDR3 in amino acids: CASSLVGAPDTQYF. The CDR3 DNA sequence: TGTGCCAGCAGCTTAGTAGGGGCGCCAGATACGCAGTATTTT.

The rearrangement joins TRBV2 to TRBJ2-3; D possibly corresponds to TRBD2 (5 bases). This CDR3 spans 18 amino acids. The V end was cut by 1 base, the J end by 4 bases, with 21 bases between. CDR1 SNHLY and CDR2 FYNNEI come from the germline V gene. CDR3 DNA sequence: TGTGCCAGCAGTGAAGGGAGAAAGCGCCCCGGACTCGCAGATACGCAGTATTTT. The encoded protein is CASSEGRKRPGLADTQYF.

The DNA for the CDR3 is TGCAGCGTTTCGGGGATGGCCTACGAGCAGTACTTC. This gives the protein CSVSGMAYEQYF. This chain joins TRBV29-1 and TRBJ2-7, with D possibly matching TRBD2 (5 bases). Germline CDR1 and CDR2: SQVTM and ANQGSEA. Trimming cost V 5 bases and J 2 bases, with 10 bases left between them. The CDR3 runs 12 residues.

The V call is TRBV2, the J call TRBJ1-2, with 8 bases fitting TRBD1. The CDR3 contains 14 residues. CDR1 and CDR2 (germline): SNHLY, FYNNEI. The V segment lost 3 bases and the J segment 7 bases; nucleotides outside the gene matches: 7. The CDR3 DNA sequence: TGTGCCAGCAGTGATCAGGGGGCGCCGGGTGGCTACACCTTC. Protein product: CASSDQGAPGGYTF.

The chain is built from TRBV7-9 and TRBJ2-2; TRBD1 agrees at 9 bases. CDR1 and CDR2 from the germline V gene are SEHNR and FQNEAQ (reference sequence). V lost 5 bases and J lost 6; bases outside the gene matches: 7. The CDR3 is made up of 15 amino acids. CDR3 in amino acids: CASSTDRGLAGELFF. DNA for the CDR3: TGTGCCAGCAGCACCGACAGGGGGTTAGCCGGGGAGCTGTTTTTT.

CDR3 protein: CASSRVQGIGTDTQYF. CDR3 nucleotide sequence: TGCGCCAGCAGCCGGGTACAGGGGATAGGAACAGATACGCAGTATTTT. The rearrangement links TRBV4-3 to TRBJ2-3, with 7 bases aligning to TRBD1. Germline V lookup: CDR1 LGHNA, CDR2 YSLEER. There are 16 residues in the CDR3. The V segment lost 4 bases and the J segment 3 bases; nucleotides outside the gene matches: 10.

V gene TRBV28 combines with J gene TRBJ1-1; possibly TRBD1 for D (6 bases). V was clipped by 3 bases and J by 4 bases, with 9 bases between them. Germline-derived CDR1 and CDR2 are MDHEN and SYDVKM. This CDR3 is 13 amino acids long. The CDR3: CASSFRGGTEAFF. In nucleotides, the CDR3 is TGTGCCAGCAGTTTTCGAGGGGGCACTGAAGCTTTCTTT. Full variable domain (rest looked up from reference TRBV28 and TRBJ1-1): DVKVTQSSRYLVKRTGEKVFLECVQDMDHENMFWYRQDPGLGLRLIYFSYDVKMKEKGDIPEGYSVSREKKERFSLILESASTNQTSMYLCASSFRGGTEAFFGQGTRLTVV.

The chain combines TRBV5-1 with TRBJ2-2; 8 bases are shared with TRBD1. Germline V gene sequence: CDR1 SGHRS, CDR2 YFSETQ. With 4 bases clipped from V and 0 bases from J, the junction kept 8 bases outside the gene matches. This CDR3 contains 17 residues. CDR3 sequence: CASSESSRGPNTGELFF. CDR3 coding DNA: TGCGCCAGCAGCGAATCCTCCAGGGGGCCGAACACCGGGGAGCTGTTTTTT. The full variable domain, its missing parts supplied by reference TRBV5-1 and TRBJ2-2, is KAGVTQTPRYLIKTRGQQVTLSCSPISGHRSVSWYQQTPGQGLQFLFEYFSETQRNKGNFPGRFSGRQFSNSRSEMNVSTLELGDSALYLCASSESSRGPNTGELFFGEGSRLTVL.

The count of this clone is one. The V call is TRBV7-2, the J call TRBJ1-3, with 8 bases identical to TRBD1. CDR1 is SGHTA and CDR2 is FQGNSA in the germline V gene. The V segment lost 1 base and the J segment 4 bases; nucleotides outside the gene matches: 3. The CDR3 covers 15 residues. This CDR3 reads CASSLDTGGGNTIYF. CDR3 nucleotide sequence: TGTGCCAGCAGCTTAGATACAGGGGGAGGAAACACCATATATTTT.

The gene calls are TRBV4-2 and TRBJ2-1; 7 nucleotides align to TRBD2. CDR3 size: 15 residues. Per the germline V gene, CDR1 is LGHNA and CDR2 is YNFKEQ. The V segment lost 1 base and the J segment 7 bases; nucleotides outside the gene matches: 7. DNA of the CDR3: TGTGCCAGCAGCCAAGGGGAGGGTTACGCGAATGAGCAGTTCTTC. Translated, it gives CASSQGEGYANEQFF.

The chain is built from TRBV4-3 and TRBJ2-7; D possibly corresponds to TRBD2 (5 bases). Trimming took off 4 bases at V and 2 bases at J, with 9 bases between the two ends. Germline CDR1 LGHNA, CDR2 YSLEER. The CDR3 consists of 13 residues. For the CDR3, the DNA is TGCGCCAGCAGCCCGGACTTAGCCTACGAGCAGTACTTC. Translating gives CASSPDLAYEQYF.

The chain combines TRBV7-3 with TRBJ2-3, with 10 bases aligning to TRBD1. This CDR3 has 15 residues. Trimming at V came to 1 base and at J to 4 bases, leaving 2 bases not matched to a gene. Germline V CDR1 and CDR2: SGHTA, FQGTGA. The CDR3: CASSLRGQGADTQYF. The CDR3 DNA sequence: TGTGCCAGCAGCTTAAGAGGACAGGGGGCAGATACGCAGTATTTT.

The chain joins TRBV5-6 to TRBJ1-2, with TRBD1 identical over 7 bases. The CDR3 is 13 amino acids. V shed 5 bases, J shed 8 bases, and the junction held 9 bases outside the gene matches. Germline CDR1 reads SGHDT; CDR2 reads YYEEEE. CDR3 protein: CASSRTGDRGYTF. In DNA form, the CDR3 reads TGTGCCAGCAGTCGAACAGGGGATCGGGGCTACACCTTC. The entire variable domain, with the rest obtained from reference TRBV5-6 and TRBJ1-2, is as follows: DAGVTQSPTHLIKTRGQQVTLRCSPKSGHDTVSWYQQALGQGPQFIFQYYEEEERQRGNFPDRFSGHQFPNYSSELNVNALLLGDSALYLCASSRTGDRGYTFGSGTRLTVV.

This clone was seen just once. The chain couples TRBV19 to TRBJ2-1; D may be TRBD2 (6 bases). Per germline, CDR1 LNHDA and CDR2 SQIVND (reference sequence). CDR3 length: 15 amino acids. The V end was cut by 3 bases, the J end by 1 base, with 10 bases between. DNA of the CDR3: TGTGCCAGTAGTATGGGACTTGGATCCTACAATGAGCAGTTCTTC. Encoded protein: CASSMGLGSYNEQFF.

This chain uses TRBV9 with TRBJ2-1; TRBD2 might be the D (7 bases). The germline V and J ends were trimmed by 4 bases and 9 bases, with 32 bases remaining between them. Germline-derived CDR1 and CDR2 are SGDLS and YYNGEE. The CDR3 consists of 19 residues. The CDR3: CASSPSSRRGGGAAVEQFF. CDR3 nucleotides: TGTGCCAGCAGCCCTAGTAGTAGGAGGGGAGGGGGAGCGGCCGTTGAGCAGTTCTTC.